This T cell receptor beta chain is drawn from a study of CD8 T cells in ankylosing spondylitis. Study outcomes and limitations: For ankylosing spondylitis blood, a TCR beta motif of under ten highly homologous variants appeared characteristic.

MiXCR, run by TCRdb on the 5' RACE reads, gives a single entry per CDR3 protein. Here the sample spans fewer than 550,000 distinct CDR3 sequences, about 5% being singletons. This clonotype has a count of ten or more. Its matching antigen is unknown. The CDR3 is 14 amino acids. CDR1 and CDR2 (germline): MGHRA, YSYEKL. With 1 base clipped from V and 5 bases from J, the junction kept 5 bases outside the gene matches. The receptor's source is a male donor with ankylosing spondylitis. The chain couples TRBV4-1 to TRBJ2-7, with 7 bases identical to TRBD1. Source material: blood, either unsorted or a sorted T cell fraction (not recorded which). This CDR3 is CASSQGNRGNEQYF. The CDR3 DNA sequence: TGCGCCAGCAGCCAAGGTAACAGGGGCAACGAGCAGTACTTC.